This TCR beta chain was identified in a study of PD-1 blockade in mismatch repair-deficient tumors. The V gene lost 3 bases and the J gene lost 7 bases, with 4 bases spanning the gap. This CDR3 contains 11 residues. CDR1 and CDR2 from the germline V gene are LNHDA and SQIVND (reference sequence). Clones were read by immunoSEQ multiplex PCR, and TCRdb kept only the in-frame ones, dropping some. The top ten hold approximately 13% of the sample, which has 95,000 to 150,000 clones, 86% seen once. The sequenced sample was peripheral blood, obtained 44 weeks after starting pembrolizumab. The chain links TRBV19 to TRBJ2-1; D gene uncertain. This TCR derives from an adult with mismatch repair-deficient cancer. CDR3 residues: CASSMGNEQFF. CDR3 sequence (DNA): TGTGCCAGTAGTATGGGGAATGAGCAGTTCTTC.